A single sample is the source of the 10 T cell receptor beta chains below, sequenced in a study of blood T cell repertoires in COVID-19. Clones were read by immunoSEQ multiplex PCR, and TCRdb kept only the in-frame ones, dropping some. The sample contains about 190,000 clones, 82% of which appear only once. The specimen was peripheral blood. Every receptor here comes from a woman between 25 and 40 years old with acute or convalescent COVID-19.

J is TRBJ1-1 and V is TRBV6-2 or TRBV6-3; D call uncertain. CDR3 length: 14 amino acids. In germline, CDR1 is MNHEY, CDR2 SVGEGT. Trimming left V 5 bases short and J 2 bases short, with 12 bases between. In nucleotides, the CDR3 is TGTGCCAGCAGTACTTTAGCGGGAAACACTGAAGCTTTCTTT. It yields the protein CASSTLAGNTEAFF.

This chain joins TRBV27 and TRBJ2-7, with 9 bases aligning to TRBD1. After removal of 4 bases from V and 1 base from J, the junction contained 8 bases not matched to a gene. Germline V gene lookup returns CDR1 MNHEY and CDR2 SMNVEV (reference sequence). The CDR3 spans 16 residues. The CDR3 loop reads CASSSIGQGRSYEQYF. The CDR3, as DNA: TGTGCCAGCAGTTCCATCGGACAGGGGCGGTCCTACGAGCAGTACTTC.

The chain recombines TRBV27 with TRBJ1-2; maybe TRBD1 (6 bases). Trimming pared 6 bases from V and 4 bases from J, leaving 15 bases between. The V gene's germline CDR1 is MNHEY and CDR2 SMNVEV (reference sequence). The length of the CDR3 is 14 residues. The CDR3: CASRLTGHTYGYTF. The CDR3 DNA sequence: TGTGCCAGCAGGCTGACGGGACACACCTATGGCTACACCTTC.

This clone was seen many times. The J gene is TRBJ1-1, the V gene TRBV19; 11 bases agree with TRBD1. The germline V gene has CDR1 LNHDA and CDR2 SQIVND (reference sequence). After removal of 5 bases from V and 1 base from J, the junction contained 6 bases not matched to a gene. The CDR3 totals 16 residues. The CDR3 is CASSSPGTGGNTEAFF. As DNA, the CDR3 is TGTGCCAGTAGTTCACCGGGGACAGGGGGGAACACTGAAGCTTTCTTT. Supplemented by reference TRBV19 and TRBJ1-1, the full variable domain reads DGGITQSPKYLFRKEGQNVTLSCEQNLNHDAMYWYRQDPGQGLRLIYYSQIVNDFQKGDIAEGYSVSREKKESFPLTVTSAQKNPTAFYLCASSSPGTGGNTEAFFGQGTRLTVV.

The chain recombines TRBV30 with TRBJ1-2; TRBD1 matches at 12 bases. The CDR3 covers 16 residues. CDR1 and CDR2 (germline): GTSNPN, SVGIG (reference sequence). V shed 0 bases, J shed 4 bases, and the junction held 6 bases outside the gene matches. Here the CDR3 reads CAWSVRGTGGRYGYTF. DNA for the CDR3: TGTGCCTGGAGTGTACGGGGGACAGGGGGCCGCTATGGCTACACCTTC.

The rearrangement uses TRBV6-2 or TRBV6-3 and TRBJ2-7, with 8 bases matching TRBD1. V gave up 1 base and J gave up 3 bases; unmatched junction bases: 2. The CDR3 spans 14 residues. The germline V gene has CDR1 MNHEY and CDR2 SVGEGT. CDR3 sequence reads: CASSYWGTGYEQYF. CDR3 DNA sequence: TGTGCCAGCAGTTACTGGGGGACAGGCTACGAGCAGTACTTC.

This rearrangement joins TRBV2 to TRBJ1-6; 8 bases align to TRBD1. Germline V CDR1 and CDR2: SNHLY, FYNNEI. The CDR3 length is 15 residues. V lost 4 bases and J lost 7; bases outside the gene matches: 6. This CDR3 is CASSVQTGENSPLHF. The CDR3 DNA reads as TGTGCCAGCAGTGTACAGACAGGGGAAAATTCACCCCTCCACTTT. Using reference TRBV2 and TRBJ1-6 for the parts outside the CDR3, the full variable domain is EPEVTQTPSHQVTQMGQEVILRCVPISNHLYFYWYRQILGQKVEFLVSFYNNEISEKSEIFDDQFSVERPDGSNFTLKIRSTKLEDSAMYFCASSVQTGENSPLHFGNGTRLTVT.

The CDR3 DNA reads as TGCGCCAGCAGCTTGGACGGAGCCTCCTACGAGCAGTACTTC. Its protein is CASSLDGASYEQYF. The chain recombines TRBV5-1 with TRBJ2-7, with no clear D. Germline CDR1 reads SGHRS; CDR2 reads YFSETQ. This CDR3 comprises 14 residues. V lost 0 bases to trimming and J lost 0 bases, with 7 bases between them.

The chain is built from TRBV7-2 and TRBJ2-5, with TRBD2 as a possible D gene (6 bases). Germline CDR1 and CDR2: SGHTA and FQGNSA. The CDR3 length is 15 residues. Deletions cut 5 bases from V and 3 bases from J, with 16 bases between. This CDR3 reads CASSQGGRDEETQYF. DNA of the CDR3: TGTGCCAGCAGCCAAGGTGGGCGGGATGAAGAGACCCAGTACTTC. The variable domain in full, completed from reference TRBV7-2 and TRBJ2-5, reads GAGVSQSPSNKVTEKGKDVELRCDPISGHTALYWYRQSLGQGLEFLIYFQGNSAPDKSGLPSDRFSAERTGGSVSTLTIQRTQQEDSAVYLCASSQGGRDEETQYFGPGTRLLVL.

This clone has a single count. The chain joins TRBV18 to TRBJ2-1; maybe TRBD1 (6 bases). In germline, CDR1 is KGHSH, CDR2 LQKENI. V was cut by 2 bases and J by 9 bases, with 20 bases left in between. The CDR3 contains 16 residues. The CDR3: CASSPISGASRIEQFF. The CDR3 nucleotides are TGTGCCAGCTCACCAATTTCAGGGGCGTCTAGGATTGAGCAGTTCTTC.